Each of the 6 T cell receptor beta chains below was sequenced from the same sample in a study of identical twins (dated by TCRdb to the mid-2010s). Receptor libraries were prepared by 5' RACE. Sequenced on an Illumina HiSeq 2000. Using fastp at Q25 and MiXCR, TCRdb reprocessed the public reads and kept productive beta chains. For every CDR3 protein sequence, its rows merge into one entry that carries the most common genes and DNA. Recorded for this sample are 200,000 to 300,000 distinct CDR3 sequences; roughly 12% of them occurred a single time. The top ten constitute under 4.5% of the sample. These data also featured in a second study, about yellow fever vaccine responses in identical twins.

The material sequenced was memory (CD45RO+) T cells sorted from blood. The sample's cell subset or site label is to be understood as: CD45RO+ enriched T cells. The source is a woman under 30 in good health.

This clonotype was counted a few times. This chain joins TRBV7-9 and TRBJ2-7; unclear D gene. Germline V gene data show CDR1 as SEHNR and CDR2 as FQNEAQ (reference sequence). The V and J ends lost 5 bases and 3 bases respectively, with 14 bases between them. This CDR3 contains 14 residues. The CDR3, as DNA: TGTGCCAGCAGCCCCGACGGTGTCAGCTACGAGCAGTACTTC. Translating it yields CASSPDGVSYEQYF.

This clonotype was detected only a few times. This chain links TRBV7-8 with TRBJ2-7; the match to TRBD2 covers 9 bases. CDR1 and CDR2 from the germline V gene are SGHVS and FQNEAQ. The CDR3 runs 14 residues. The ends lost 0 bases at V and 4 bases at J; junction bases unmatched: 1. Here the CDR3 reads CASSLATSGYEQYF. The CDR3 region has the DNA TGTGCCAGCAGCTTAGCTACTAGCGGGTACGAGCAGTACTTC.

J is TRBJ1-4 and V is TRBV25-1; D remains ambiguous. Trimming pared 4 bases from V and 14 bases from J, leaving 17 bases between. The germline V gene has CDR1 MGHDK and CDR2 SYGVNS. This CDR3 region has 13 residues. The chain's CDR3 is CASSAFGQLILFF. The CDR3 DNA reads TGTGCCAGCAGTGCATTTGGGCAGCTTATCCTGTTTTTT.

V usage is TRBV20-1 and J usage is TRBJ2-7; 8 positions agree with TRBD1. There are 12 residues in the CDR3. Germline V CDR1 and CDR2: DFQATT, SNEGSKA (reference sequence). V lost 8 bases to trimming and J lost 1 base; unmatched junction nucleotides: 4. DNA for the CDR3: TGCAGTACCGGACAGGGATCCTACGAGCAGTACTTC. It is translated as CSTGQGSYEQYF.

The table lists this clonotype with many counts. This rearrangement joins TRBV20-1 to TRBJ2-5; the D is unclear. CDR1 and CDR2 from the germline V gene are DFQATT and SNEGSKA (reference sequence). CDR3 length equals 13 residues. V was clipped by 3 bases and J by 4 bases, with 12 bases between them. CDR3 DNA sequence: TGCAGTGCTAGGGATCCCTGGGGAGAGACCCAGTACTTC. Protein sequence: CSARDPWGETQYF.

This clonotype has a handful of counts. This rearrangement joins TRBV7-2 to TRBJ1-5, with a possible D match to TRBD1 (6 bases). Germline CDR1 SGHTA, CDR2 FQGNSA. V lost 5 bases to trimming and J lost 9 bases, with 17 bases between them. The CDR3 spans 14 residues. DNA for the CDR3: TGTGCCAGCAGCCAATCGACAGGCGCTCGGCCCCAGCATTTT. It codes for CASSQSTGARPQHF.